This T cell receptor beta chain comes out of a study of blood T cell repertoires in COVID-19 (dated by TCRdb to 2018 to 2021). At the level of the whole study: Collaborator samples came from the United States, Italy and Spain and covered acute and convalescent phases of COVID-19. The dataset comprised deeply sampled blood TCRbeta repertoires from subjects exposed to, actively infected with, or recovered from COVID-19. Where HLA class I and class II types were available, the types were taken from metadata supplied by the sample provider, not from assay-based typing. The sample metadata nearly always contained a de-identified subject ID, COVID-19 status, age in years and sex. A freely available public database, intended as a resource for researchers studying the immune response to SARS-CoV-2, is where the repertoires were released. The material from the prospective study consisted of cDNA or gDNA derived from T cells, B-cell-depleted T cells, or PBMCs. Samples came from the ongoing ImmuneRACE study (first 160 participants) plus 1,254 subjects from 6 global collaborators. Here is what the overall study found, with its caveats: How much clinical and demographic metadata was included differed by source and by participant, and the metadata was provided uncurated.

The immunoSEQ Assay, a bias-controlled multiplex PCR, was used to amplify TCRbeta CDR3 regions from genomic DNA. Concerning the study's data processing: The number of nucleated cells in each sample was estimated by amplification of reference gene primers within the assay. To quantify the absolute abundance of each unique TCRbeta CDR3 rearrangement, sequence reads were collapsed and filtered. Productive Simpson clonality was computed per sample as the square root of Simpson's diversity index over productive rearrangements. In TCRdb, the immuneACCESS table is reduced to in-frame sequences with V and J assigned. These tables do not hold every clone; where another copy was compared, an unresolved V gene accounts for under half, and the others remain unexplained. That table furnishes V, J and clone size, whereas the DNA furnished D and trimming. A total of a few hundred thousand clones appear in this sample, approximately 91% of them only once. The ten largest clones represent 0.94% of the sample.

As regards this clone: This clone's antigen is unknown. The record has no base qualities; no much larger clone is one base away.

At the junction V is shortened by 3 bases and J by 7 bases, with 16 bases in between. The germline V gene (reference sequence) yields LGHDT for CDR1 and YNNKEL for CDR2. Counted from cysteine to phenylalanine, this CDR3 has 15 amino acids. The only DNA kept is the CDR3, 45 bases in frame from the first base. A second Seattle source provided samples from volunteer blood donors who had recovered from COVID-19. Whole blood was collected in K2EDTA tubes by collaborating institutions according to the institutions' own protocols. For TCRbeta analysis, collaborators shipped samples as frozen whole blood, isolated PBMCs, or DNA extracted from either of those sample types.

This TCR came from a middle-aged woman who had recovered from COVID-19. The material sequenced was peripheral blood. The rearranged chain carries TRBV3-1 (or the pseudogene TRBV3-2) and TRBJ2-1; matching of 6 bases hints at TRBD1 as the D gene. CDR3 reads: CASSHGTHPGNEQFF. At the DNA level, the sequence is TGTGCCAGCAGCCACGGGACACACCCAGGGAATGAGCAGTTCTTC.